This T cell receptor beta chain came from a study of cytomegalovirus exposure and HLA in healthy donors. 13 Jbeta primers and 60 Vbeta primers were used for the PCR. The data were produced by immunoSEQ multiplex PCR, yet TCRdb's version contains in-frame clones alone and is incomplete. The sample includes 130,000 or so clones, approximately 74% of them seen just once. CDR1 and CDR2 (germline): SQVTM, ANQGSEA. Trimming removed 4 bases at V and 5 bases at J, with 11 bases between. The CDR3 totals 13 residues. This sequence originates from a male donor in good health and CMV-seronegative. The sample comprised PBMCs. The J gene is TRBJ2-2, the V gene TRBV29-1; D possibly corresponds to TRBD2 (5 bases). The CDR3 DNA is TGCAGCGTTGCCCTAGCCCAGACCGGGGAGCTGTTTTTT. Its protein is CSVALAQTGELFF.